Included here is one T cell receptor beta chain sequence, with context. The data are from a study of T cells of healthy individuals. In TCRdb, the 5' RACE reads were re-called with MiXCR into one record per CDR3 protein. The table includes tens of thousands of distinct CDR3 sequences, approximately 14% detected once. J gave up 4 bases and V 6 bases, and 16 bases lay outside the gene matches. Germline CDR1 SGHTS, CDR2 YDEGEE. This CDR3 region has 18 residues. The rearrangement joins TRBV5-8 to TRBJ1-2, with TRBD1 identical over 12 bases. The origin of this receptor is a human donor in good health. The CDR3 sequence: CASNRGGTGGGPFYGYTF. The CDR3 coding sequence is TGTGCCAGCAACCGAGGAGGGACAGGGGGCGGCCCGTTCTATGGCTACACCTTC.